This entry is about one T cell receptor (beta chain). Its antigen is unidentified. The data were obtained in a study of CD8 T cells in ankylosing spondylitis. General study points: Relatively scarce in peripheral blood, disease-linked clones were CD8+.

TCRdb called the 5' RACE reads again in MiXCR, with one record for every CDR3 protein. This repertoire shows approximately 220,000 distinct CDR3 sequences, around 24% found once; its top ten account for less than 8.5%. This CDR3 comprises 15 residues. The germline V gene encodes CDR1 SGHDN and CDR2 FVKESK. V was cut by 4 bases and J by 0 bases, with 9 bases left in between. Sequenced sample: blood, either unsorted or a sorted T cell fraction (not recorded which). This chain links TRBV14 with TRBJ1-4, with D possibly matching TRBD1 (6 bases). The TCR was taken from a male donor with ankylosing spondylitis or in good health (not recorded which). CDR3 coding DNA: TGTGCCAGCAGCCCCGGGGGCACAACTAATGAAAAACTGTTTTTT. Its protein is CASSPGGTTNEKLFF.